Each of the 4 T cell receptor beta chains below was sequenced from the same sample in a study of CD8 T cells in ankylosing spondylitis (dated by TCRdb to the late 2010s). Library construction relied on 5' RACE. The instrument was an Illumina HiSeq 2500. TCRdb passed the public sequencing reads through fastp at Q25 and MiXCR, retaining productive beta sequences. Under each unique CDR3 protein, matching rows form one entry showing the most common genes and DNA. Across this sample there are approximately 100,000 distinct CDR3 sequences, with 24% seen only once. The ten largest clonotypes hold 9% to 15% of the sample. The sample was synovial fluid, either unsorted or a sorted T cell fraction (not recorded which). The receptor set was obtained from a male donor with ankylosing spondylitis.

The rearrangement links TRBV25-1 to TRBJ1-2; D remains ambiguous. In germline, CDR1 is MGHDK, CDR2 SYGVNS. V was clipped by 0 bases and J by 1 base, with 6 bases between them. The CDR3 is 14 residues long. DNA of the CDR3: TGTGCCAGCAGTGAATATAACAGTAACTATGGCTACACCTTC. Translated, it gives CASSEYNSNYGYTF.

This chain connects TRBV5-1 to TRBJ2-3, with D hard to call. The CDR3 loop spans 14 amino acids. CDR1 SGHRS and CDR2 YFSETQ come from the germline V gene. V lost 3 bases, J lost 2 bases, and 10 bases lay in between. CDR3 residues: CASSWADFTDTQYF. In nucleotides, the CDR3 is TGCGCCAGCAGCTGGGCTGACTTCACAGATACGCAGTATTTT.

This clonotype turned up a few times. CDR3 amino acids: CSVEESGRITEAFF. The CDR3 DNA reads as TGCAGCGTTGAAGAGTCTGGGCGCATCACTGAAGCTTTCTTT. The chain is built from TRBV29-1 and TRBJ1-1, with no clear D. V was cut by 0 bases and J by 4 bases, with 12 bases left in between. This CDR3 is 14 amino acids long. Germline CDR1 and CDR2: SQVTM and ANQGSEA.

This clonotype was counted a few times. This chain joins TRBV5-5 and TRBJ2-1; D gene uncertain. Germline V lookup: CDR1 SGHKS, CDR2 YYEKEE (reference sequence). CDR3 size: 13 residues. Trimming removed 0 bases from V and 6 bases from J, with 7 bases in between. The CDR3 coding sequence is TGTGCCAGCAGCTTGGGCCGGACCAATGAGCAGTTCTTC. Protein product: CASSLGRTNEQFF.